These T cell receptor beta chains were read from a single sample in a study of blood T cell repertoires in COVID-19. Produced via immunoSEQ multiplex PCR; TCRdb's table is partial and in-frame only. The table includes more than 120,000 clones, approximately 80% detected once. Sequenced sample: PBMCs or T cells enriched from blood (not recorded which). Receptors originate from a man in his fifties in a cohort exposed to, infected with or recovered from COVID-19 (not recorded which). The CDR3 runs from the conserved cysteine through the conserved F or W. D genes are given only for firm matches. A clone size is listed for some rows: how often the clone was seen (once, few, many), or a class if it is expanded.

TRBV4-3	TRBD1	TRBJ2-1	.	TGCGCCAGCAGCCAAGGACAGGGGGCTTACAATGAGCAGTTCTTC	CASSQGQGAYNEQFF
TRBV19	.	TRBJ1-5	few	TGTGCCAGTAGTCCTAGGCAAGTAAATCAGCCCCAGCATTTT	CASSPRQVNQPQHF
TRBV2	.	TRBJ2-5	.	TGTGCCAGCAGCCTTGCCAGGGTGGTTACGGAGACCCAGTACTTC	CASSLARVVTETQYF
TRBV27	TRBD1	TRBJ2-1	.	TGTGCCAGCAGTTTAATAGGCGGGACAGGGAACAATGAGCAGTTCTTC	CASSLIGGTGNNEQFF
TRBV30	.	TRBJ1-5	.	TGTGCCTGGAGTAATGGGGGGATAGTTCAGCCCCAGCATTTT	CAWSNGGIVQPQHF
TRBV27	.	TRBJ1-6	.	TGTGCCAGCACTTACGGAGCGGGAGATTCACCCCTCCACTTT	CASTYGAGDSPLHF
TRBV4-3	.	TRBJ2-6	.	TGCGCCAGCAGCCACAGTGGGGCAGCCGGGGCCAACGTCCTGACTTTC	CASSHSGAAGANVLTF
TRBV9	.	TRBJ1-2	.	TGTGCCAGCAGCGTAGCGGGGGGTGGCTACACCTTC	CASSVAGGGYTF
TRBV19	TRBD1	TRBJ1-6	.	TGTGCCAGTAGTGACCCGGGACAGGGATCCTATAATTCACCCCTCCACTTT	CASSDPGQGSYNSPLHF
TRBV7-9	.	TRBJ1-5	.	TGTGCCAGCAGCCCCGGACAGATTAATAGCAATCAGCCCCAGCATTTT	CASSPGQINSNQPQHF
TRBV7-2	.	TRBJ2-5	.	TGTGCCAGCAGTTTAAGCCGGGAGCACACCCAGTACTTC	CASSLSREHTQYF
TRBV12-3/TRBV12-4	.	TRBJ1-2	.	TGTGCCAGCAGTTATGAGGGAAACTATGGCTACACCTTC	CASSYEGNYGYTF
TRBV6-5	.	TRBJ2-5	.	TGTGCCAGCACCCCCTGGGGAGGAGAGACCCAGTACTTC	CASTPWGGETQYF
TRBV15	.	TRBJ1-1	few	TGTGCCACCAGCAGGGACTCTGCGGGCTACACTGAAGCTTTCTTT	CATSRDSAGYTEAFF
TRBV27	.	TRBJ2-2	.	TGTGCCAGCAGTTCGGGACATACCGGGGAGCTGTTTTTT	CASSSGHTGELFF
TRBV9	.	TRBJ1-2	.	TGTGCCAGCAGCCCCCGACAGGTGGGGAACTATGGCTACACCTTC	CASSPRQVGNYGYTF
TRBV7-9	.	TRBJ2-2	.	TGTGCCAGCAGCTTAGGGCTAGCTGGAACCGGGGAGCTGTTTTTT	CASSLGLAGTGELFF
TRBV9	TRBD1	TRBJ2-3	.	TGTGCCAGCAGCGTAGATTGGGGACAGGGCCCAAATACGCAGTATTTT	CASSVDWGQGPNTQYF
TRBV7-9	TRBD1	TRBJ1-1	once	TGTGCCAGCAGCCCGAGGACAGGGAGGAACACTGAAGCTTTCTTT	CASSPRTGRNTEAFF
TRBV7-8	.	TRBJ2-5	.	TGTGCCAGCAGCTTAGGCCCAGGGGGGCAGAGAGAGACCCAGTACTTC	CASSLGPGGQRETQYF
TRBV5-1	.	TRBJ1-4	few	TGCGCCAGCAGCTTGGATGGGGCGAATGATGAAAAACTGTTTTTT	CASSLDGANDEKLFF
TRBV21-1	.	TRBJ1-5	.	TGTGCCAGCAGCAGCTCAGGGGGGAGCAATCAGCCCCAGCATTTT	CASSSSGGSNQPQHF
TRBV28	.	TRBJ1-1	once	TGTGCCAGCCGGTGGGGGGGAGGCACTGAAGCTTTCTTT	CASRWGGGTEAFF
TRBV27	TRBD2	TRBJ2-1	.	TGTGCCAGCACCTCCGGGACTAGCGGCAATGAGCAGTTCTTC	CASTSGTSGNEQFF
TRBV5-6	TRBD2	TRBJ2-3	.	TGTGCCAGCAGCTTACTCGGGACTAGCGGGAAGGGTTCAGATACGCAGTATTTT	CASSLLGTSGKGSDTQYF
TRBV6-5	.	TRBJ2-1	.	TGTGCCAGCAGAGGACTGACGGTTTACAATGAGCAGTTCTTC	CASRGLTVYNEQFF
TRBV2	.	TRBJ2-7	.	TGTGCCAGCAGTGACGCCAGTATACGATGGGAGCAGTACTTC	CASSDASIRWEQYF
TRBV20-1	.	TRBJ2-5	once	TGCAGTGCTAGTGGTGGGGCGGGACAAGAGACCCAGTACTTC	CSASGGAGQETQYF
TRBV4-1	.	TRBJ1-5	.	TGCGCCAGCAGCCAAGTATCTGGGGGCGCGGGTCAGCCCCAGCATTTT	CASSQVSGGAGQPQHF
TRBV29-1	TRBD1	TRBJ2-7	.	TGCAGCGGGGGACAGGGCCTCTCCTACGAGCAGTACTTC	CSGGQGLSYEQYF
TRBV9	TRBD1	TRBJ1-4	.	TGTGCCAGCAGCGCGGGGACAGGTGCACTTAATGAAAAACTGTTTTTT	CASSAGTGALNEKLFF
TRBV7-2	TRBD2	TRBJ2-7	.	TGTGCCAGCAGCCAGCGGACTAGCCGGATGGCGTACGAGCAGTACTTC	CASSQRTSRMAYEQYF
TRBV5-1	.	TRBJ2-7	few	TGCGCCAGCAGCTTGGCAGGGGGGAGCTCCTACGAGCAGTACTTC	CASSLAGGSSYEQYF
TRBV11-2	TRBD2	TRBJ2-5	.	TGTGCCAGCAGCTTAGGCGGCGGCGGGAGCTTAGAGACCCAGTACTTC	CASSLGGGGSLETQYF
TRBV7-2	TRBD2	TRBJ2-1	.	TGTGCCAGCAGCTCAGCGGTGACTAGCGGGGGGAGCGATGAGCAGTTCTTC	CASSSAVTSGGSDEQFF
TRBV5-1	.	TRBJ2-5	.	TGCGCCAGCAGCTCGGGGGTGCCGGGTGAGACCCAGTACTTC	CASSSGVPGETQYF
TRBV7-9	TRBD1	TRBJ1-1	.	TGTGCCAGCAGCCCCGGACAGGCGGGAGCTTTCTTT	CASSPGQAGAFF
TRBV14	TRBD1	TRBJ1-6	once	TGTGCCAGCAGCCTTACAGGGGGTAATTCACCCCTCCACTTT	CASSLTGGNSPLHF
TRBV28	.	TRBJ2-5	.	TGTGCCAGCAGCCACGGGGTCGCCCGGGACTTCCAAGAGACCCAGTACTTC	CASSHGVARDFQETQYF
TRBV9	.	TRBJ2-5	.	TGTGCTTCCACGAGCGGGACAGGAGAGACCCAGTACTTC	CASTSGTGETQYF
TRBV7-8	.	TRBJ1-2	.	TGTGCCAGCAGCTTAAGTATGGGGCTGGGGTATGGCTACACCTTC	CASSLSMGLGYGYTF
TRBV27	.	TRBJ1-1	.	TGTGCCAGCAGTTTATCATCACGGGGAACCACTGAAGCTTTCTTT	CASSLSSRGTTEAFF
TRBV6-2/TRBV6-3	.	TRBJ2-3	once	TGTGCCAGCAGTTACCTCGCGTGGGATACGCAGTATTTT	CASSYLAWDTQYF
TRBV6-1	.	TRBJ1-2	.	TGTGCCAGCAGTGACAGTTCTAGGAGGGATGGCTACACCTTC	CASSDSSRRDGYTF
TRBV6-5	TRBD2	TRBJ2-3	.	TGTGCCAGCAGTTACGGGAGGGCCGTGAGCACAGATACGCAGTATTTT	CASSYGRAVSTDTQYF
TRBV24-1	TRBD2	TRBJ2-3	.	TGTGCCACCAGTGGGATAGCGGGAGGACAATACACAGATACGCAGTATTTT	CATSGIAGGQYTDTQYF
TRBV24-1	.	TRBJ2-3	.	TGTGCCACCAGTGATTTTTCGGATACGCAGTATTTT	CATSDFSDTQYF
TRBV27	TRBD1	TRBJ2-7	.	TGTGCCAGCAGTCTGGACAGGACATACTACGAGCAGTACTTC	CASSLDRTYYEQYF
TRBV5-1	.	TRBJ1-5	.	TGCGCCAGCAGCTTGGGAGGTAACGGTCAGCCCCAGCATTTT	CASSLGGNGQPQHF
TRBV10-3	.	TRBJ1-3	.	TGTGCCATCAGTGATTTAGGAGGGGTCTCTGGAAACACCATATATTTT	CAISDLGGVSGNTIYF
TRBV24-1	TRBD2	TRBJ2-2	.	TGTGCCACCAGCTCCGCCGGGACTACAAACACCGGGGAGCTGTTTTTT	CATSSAGTTNTGELFF